Listed below are T cell receptor beta chains from one sample, sequenced in a study of T cells in Graves' hyperthyroidism and ophthalmopathy. TCRdb ran MiXCR on the multiplex PCR reads and lists one entry per CDR3 protein. The table has some 550,000 distinct CDR3 sequences, 16% seen once. Sequenced input: blood. Receptors were obtained from a woman aged 40 to 50 with Graves' ophthalmopathy. Both conserved end residues are part of each CDR3. Each record gives: V gene, J gene, clone size, D gene, CDR3 protein, CDR3 DNA. D genes are given only for firm matches. A clone size is listed for some rows: how often the clone was seen (once, few, many), or a class if it is expanded.

>TRBV6-5|TRBJ2-1|once|TRBD2
CASSSHFSSWAGVRQFF
TGTGCCAGCAGTTCACACTTCTCCTCCTGGGCGGGGGTCCGGCAGTTCTTC
>TRBV5-6|TRBJ2-2|few|.
CASSWTGELFF
TGTGCCAGCAGCTGGACCGGGGAGCTGTTTTTT
>TRBV9|TRBJ2-2|many|.
CASSVVSTGELFF
TGTGCCAGCAGCGTAGTCAGCACCGGGGAGCTGTTTTTT
>TRBV19|TRBJ1-1|.|TRBD1
CASTRQGDITEAFF
TGTGCCAGTACTAGACAGGGAGACATCACTGAAGCTTTCTTT
>TRBV19|TRBJ2-1|.|TRBD2
CASSLTSGRHNEQFF
TGTGCCAGTAGTCTGACTAGCGGGAGACACAATGAGCAGTTCTTC
>TRBV6-1|TRBJ2-7|few|TRBD2
CASTSGRGEQYF
TGTGCCAGCACCAGCGGGAGAGGGGAGCAGTACTTC
>TRBV2|TRBJ2-2|.|TRBD1
CASRSGQGTNTGELFF
TGTGCCAGCAGATCCGGACAGGGGACTAACACCGGGGAGCTGTTTTTT
>TRBV6-2/TRBV6-3|TRBJ2-5|.|TRBD1
CASSKGTGGVETQYF
TGTGCCAGCAGCAAAGGGACAGGGGGCGTGGAGACCCAGTACTTC
>TRBV7-9|TRBJ2-3|many|TRBD2
CASSLNIGGRTYTQYF
TGTGCCAGCAGCTTAAATATTGGCGGGAGGACGTATACGCAGTATTTT
>TRBV25-1|TRBJ2-5|.|TRBD1
CASSETGGLQETQYF
TGTGCCAGCAGTGAGACAGGGGGACTGCAAGAGACCCAGTACTTC
>TRBV6-1|TRBJ2-7|many|.
CASSEFYEQYF
TGTGCCAGCAGTGAGTTCTACGAGCAGTACTTC
>TRBV6-1|TRBJ1-4|few|TRBD1
CASMDRAHEKLFF
TGTGCCAGCATGGACAGGGCTCATGAAAAACTGTTTTTT
>TRBV3-1|TRBJ1-1|many|TRBD1
CASSQGSGGGTEAFF
TGTGCCAGCAGCCAAGGGTCAGGGGGAGGGACTGAAGCTTTCTTT
>TRBV10-2|TRBJ2-6|.|.
CTSSEPPRTFPSGANVLTF
TGCACCAGCAGTGAGCCTCCGCGGACATTCCCCTCTGGGGCCAACGTCCTGACTTTC
>TRBV6-1|TRBJ1-4|few|.
CASSPGGGKLFF
TGTGCCAGCAGCCCCGGGGGAGGAAAACTGTTTTTT
>TRBV28|TRBJ1-1|many|.
CASRGTLGAFF
TGTGCCAGCAGGGGGACGCTCGGAGCTTTCTTT
>TRBV18|TRBJ2-3|many|.
CASSPPGSGGTDTQYF
TGTGCCAGCTCACCACCGGGATCGGGGGGCACAGATACGCAGTATTTT
>TRBV2|TRBJ2-1|.|TRBD2
CASSGSGISGLKYNEQFF
TGTGCCAGCAGTGGTAGCGGGATTAGCGGGCTGAAATACAATGAGCAGTTCTTC
>TRBV29-1|TRBJ1-1|.|.
CSVGGGENTEAFF
TGCAGCGTGGGGGGGGGCGAGAACACTGAAGCTTTCTTT
>TRBV6-2/TRBV6-3|TRBJ2-7|few|.
CASAYSNSYEQYF
TGTGCCAGCGCCTACTCTAACTCCTACGAGCAGTACTTC
>TRBV12-3/TRBV12-4|TRBJ2-5|many|TRBD2
CAPGGDWETQYF
TGTGCCCCGGGGGGGGATTGGGAGACCCAGTACTTC
>TRBV20-1|TRBJ2-3|many|TRBD1
CSARDWTGVTDTQYF
TGCAGTGCTAGAGATTGGACAGGAGTCACAGATACGCAGTATTTT
>TRBV30|TRBJ2-2|few|TRBD2
CAWASGNTGELFF
TGTGCCTGGGCTAGCGGGAACACCGGGGAGCTGTTTTTT
>TRBV7-6|TRBJ2-3|few|TRBD1
CASSDRVPDTQYF
TGTGCCAGCAGCGACAGGGTCCCAGATACGCAGTATTTT
>TRBV30|TRBJ1-1|.|.
CAWRMRGSGTEAFF
TGTGCCTGGAGGATGAGGGGAAGTGGAACTGAAGCTTTCTTT
>TRBV7-8|TRBJ2-3|many|.
CASSLAGLYTDTQYF
TGTGCCAGCAGCTTAGCGGGACTCTATACAGATACGCAGTATTTT
>TRBV12-3/TRBV12-4|TRBJ2-1|.|.
CASSLTGRNEQFF
TGTGCCAGCAGTTTAACCGGCCGAAATGAGCAGTTCTTC
>TRBV5-1|TRBJ1-5|.|.
CASSLASSRNSNQPQHF
TGCGCCAGCAGCTTGGCTTCGAGCCGCAATAGCAATCAGCCCCAGCATTTT
>TRBV29-1|TRBJ2-3|few|.
CSVGYGATDTQYF
TGCAGCGTTGGATATGGAGCCACAGATACGCAGTATTTT
>TRBV29-1|TRBJ2-7|.|TRBD1
CSAGGFEVERYF
TGCAGCGCAGGGGGCTTTGAGGTAGAGCGGTACTTC
>TRBV6-2/TRBV6-3|TRBJ2-7|.|TRBD2
CASSSTAGGVSYEQYF
TGTGCCAGCAGTTCTACTGCCGGGGGGGTATCCTACGAGCAGTACTTC
>TRBV30|TRBJ2-7|few|.
CAWKFGPGFYEQYF
TGTGCCTGGAAGTTCGGGCCGGGATTCTACGAGCAGTACTTC
>TRBV6-1|TRBJ2-3|.|.
CASSKPRSTDTQYF
TGTGCCAGCAGCAAACCCAGGAGCACAGATACGCAGTATTTT